A single sample is the source of the 23 T cell receptor beta chains below, sequenced in a study of blood T cell repertoires in COVID-19 (dated by TCRdb to 2019 to 2021). Library method: the immunoSEQ multiplex PCR assay. Entries here come from immuneACCESS through TCRdb and include only in-frame sequences with V and J called. Some clones fail to appear in such tables; in the studies checked, an unresolved V gene covers under half of the shortfall, and the cause of the remainder is unknown. The sample records about 200,000 clones, approximately 78% of which are singletons. Less than 11% of the sample comes from the top ten. Material: peripheral blood. Every receptor here comes from an elderly woman with acute or convalescent COVID-19.

The chain couples TRBV7-2 to TRBJ2-2, with 7 bases aligning to TRBD2. The CDR3 is 15 residues long. V lost 2 bases to trimming and J lost 8 bases; unmatched junction nucleotides: 8. Germline V gives CDR1 SGHTA, CDR2 FQGNSA. Here the CDR3 reads CASSLKLAGVGELFF. As DNA, the CDR3 is TGTGCCAGCAGCTTAAAACTCGCGGGGGTGGGGGAGCTGTTTTTT.

This chain uses TRBV28 with TRBJ1-5; the D gene is possibly TRBD1 (6 bases). V lost 5 bases to trimming and J lost 4 bases, with 15 bases between them. CDR3 length: 15 amino acids. Looked up from germline, CDR1 is MDHEN and CDR2 is SYDVKM. CDR3 residues: CASSPGTIGNQPQHF. The DNA for the CDR3 is TGTGCCAGCAGTCCGGGGACAATCGGAAATCAGCCCCAGCATTTT.

The rearrangement joins TRBV5-6 to TRBJ2-7; D is undetermined. Germline assignment: CDR1 SGHDT and CDR2 YYEEEE. The CDR3 totals 14 residues. Trimming left V 0 bases short and J 3 bases short, with 10 bases between. As DNA, the CDR3 is TGTGCCAGCAGCTTGGGGCAGGAATTCTACGAGCAGTACTTC. Protein: CASSLGQEFYEQYF.

The V call is TRBV5-1, the J call TRBJ1-4; D is ambiguous. Trimming took 4 bases from V and 8 from J, leaving 15 bases between them. Germline-derived CDR1 and CDR2 are SGHRS and YFSETQ. There are 14 residues in the CDR3. Written as DNA, the CDR3 is TGCGCCAGCAGCCGTGACACCGTCCGCGAAAAACTGTTTTTT. It translates to CASSRDTVREKLFF.

The V and J genes are TRBV3-1 (or the pseudogene TRBV3-2) and TRBJ2-2; TRBD1 aligns across 7 bases. The J segment lost 3 bases and the V segment lost 7 bases, leaving 8 bases of the junction unmatched. The CDR3 loop spans 15 amino acids. Germline V gene data show CDR1 as LGHDT and CDR2 as YNNKEL (reference sequence). Written as DNA, the CDR3 is TGTGCCAGCAATAAGGGGACAGACTACACCGGGGAGCTGTTTTTT. Translation: CASNKGTDYTGELFF.

The CDR3 region has the DNA TGCGCCAGCTCACCGACAGGGGCTGCGGAAAAACTGTTTTTT. It codes for CASSPTGAAEKLFF. The chain couples TRBV5-1 to TRBJ1-4; 8 bases are shared with TRBD1. Germline lookup yields CDR1 SGHRS and CDR2 YFSETQ. The CDR3 has 14 residues. Trimming removed 7 bases from V and 8 bases from J; junction bases left unmatched: 10.

V usage is TRBV18 and J usage is TRBJ2-3, with TRBD2 identical over 9 bases. The CDR3 loop spans 17 amino acids. V shed 3 bases and J 2 bases; nucleotides not matched to a gene: 9. Germline V gene sequence: CDR1 KGHSH, CDR2 LQKENI. The CDR3 DNA reads TGTGCCAGCTCACCTCAGCGACTAGCGGACTACACAGATACGCAGTATTTT. This encodes CASSPQRLADYTDTQYF. Full variable domain (rest looked up from reference TRBV18 and TRBJ2-3): NAGVMQNPRHLVRRRGQEARLRCSPMKGHSHVYWYRQLPEEGLKFMVYLQKENIIDESGMPKERFSAEFPKEGPSILRIQQVVRGDSAAYFCASSPQRLADYTDTQYFGPGTRLTVL.

This clone was seen just once. The chain employs TRBV19 and TRBJ1-1, with 8 bases identical to TRBD1. V trimming: 3 bases; J trimming: 6 bases; junction bases outside the gene matches: 6. This CDR3 contains 14 residues. Germline assignment: CDR1 LNHDA and CDR2 SQIVND (reference sequence). CDR3 sequence (DNA): TGTGCCAGTAGTATGTTCGGGACAGGAGCTGAAGCTTTCTTT. Translation: CASSMFGTGAEAFF.

The chain links TRBV7-2 to TRBJ1-6, with unresolved D. Germline loops: CDR1 SGHTA, CDR2 FQGNSA. The V gene lost 3 bases and the J gene lost 5 bases, with 8 bases spanning the gap. The CDR3 is 14 residues long. This chain's CDR3 is CASSFGQDNSPLHF. For the CDR3, the DNA is TGTGCCAGCAGCTTTGGGCAGGATAATTCACCCCTCCACTTT.

V gene TRBV19 combines with J gene TRBJ1-1, with D perhaps TRBD1 (6 bases). CDR3 length equals 14 residues. Germline V gene lookup returns CDR1 LNHDA and CDR2 SQIVND (reference sequence). Deletions cut 3 bases from V and 6 bases from J, with 14 bases between. The CDR3 loop is CASSIMGARAEAFF. DNA for the CDR3: TGTGCCAGTAGTATCATGGGGGCGCGAGCTGAAGCTTTCTTT.

In this sample, this clone turned up once. This chain joins TRBV6-5 and TRBJ1-4, with D possibly TRBD1 on 5 matching bases. Trimming took off 5 bases at V and 7 bases at J, with 14 bases between the two ends. CDR1 and CDR2 from the germline V gene are MNHEY and SVGAGI. The CDR3 loop spans 14 amino acids. This CDR3 is CASSPGGNAEKLFF. CDR3 nucleotides: TGTGCCAGCAGTCCGGGGGGGAACGCTGAAAAACTGTTTTTT.

The chain combines TRBV6-2 or TRBV6-3 with TRBJ1-5; D ambiguous. This CDR3 has 15 residues. V lost 0 bases and J 7 bases, leaving 13 bases between the germline ends. The germline CDR1 and CDR2 sequences are MNHEY and SVGEGT. The CDR3 is CASSYSWARSQPQHF. DNA for the CDR3: TGTGCCAGCAGTTACTCGTGGGCACGGTCCCAGCCCCAGCATTTT.

The gene calls are TRBV30 and TRBJ1-1; D may be TRBD1 (6 bases). This CDR3 spans 14 amino acids. Per germline, CDR1 GTSNPN and CDR2 SVGIG (reference sequence). V lost 2 bases to trimming and J lost 5 bases, with 15 bases between them. The CDR3 here is CAWSPTDRYTEAFF. CDR3 sequence (DNA): TGTGCCTGGAGTCCAACTGACAGGTATACTGAAGCTTTCTTT. The full variable domain, completed using reference TRBV30 and TRBJ1-1, is SQTIHQWPATLVQPVGSPLSLECTVEGTSNPNLYWYRQAAGRGLQLLFYSVGIGQISSEVPQNLSASRPQDRQFILSSKKLLLSDSGFYLCAWSPTDRYTEAFFGQGTRLTVV.

The chain has TRBV9 and TRBJ1-1; 7 nucleotides match TRBD1. V shed 0 bases and J 0 bases; nucleotides not matched to a gene: 5. The germline gives CDR1 SGDLS, CDR2 YYNGEE. CDR3 size: 16 residues. The CDR3 reads CASSVARDRMNTEAFF. DNA for the CDR3: TGTGCCAGCAGCGTAGCCAGGGACAGAATGAACACTGAAGCTTTCTTT.

This sequence joins TRBV19 and TRBJ2-6, with 7 bases aligning to TRBD1. V gave up 4 bases and J gave up 2 bases; unmatched junction bases: 8. Germline V gives CDR1 LNHDA, CDR2 SQIVND (reference sequence). The CDR3 loop spans 17 amino acids. CDR3 bases: TGTGCCAGTAGTACTCCCCAAGGGGGCACTGGGGCCAACGTCCTGACTTTC. Its translation is CASSTPQGGTGANVLTF.

The V gene is TRBV11-3, the J gene TRBJ2-5; no reliable D call. Trimming removed 5 bases at V and 1 base at J, with 14 bases between. CDR3 size: 15 residues. Germline-derived CDR1 and CDR2 are SGHNT and YENEEA. In nucleotides, the CDR3 is TGTGCCAGCAGCAGCTCCCCCACGCGCCAAGAGACCCAGTACTTC. It translates to CASSSSPTRQETQYF.

This sequence joins TRBV5-4 and TRBJ2-7; D gene unclear. V lost 1 base and J lost 3, with 11 bases in between. Germline loops: CDR1 SGHNT, CDR2 YYREEE (reference sequence). The CDR3 is 14 amino acids. The CDR3 protein is CASSLIGQGYEQYF. The CDR3 DNA reads as TGTGCCAGCAGCTTGATTGGGCAAGGCTACGAGCAGTACTTC.

The CDR3 spells CASSLDFGRDGEQYF. CDR3 nucleotide sequence: TGTGCCAGCAGCTTGGACTTTGGCAGGGATGGGGAGCAGTACTTC. The chain couples TRBV5-4 to TRBJ2-7, with D possibly matching TRBD1 (5 bases). Per germline, CDR1 SGHNT and CDR2 YYREEE (reference sequence). V was shortened by 0 bases and J by 7 bases, with 17 bases between the two germline ends. This CDR3 is 15 amino acids long.

This chain's CDR3 is CSVVGQLNTEAFF. The DNA for the CDR3 is TGCAGCGTTGTTGGACAGCTGAACACTGAAGCTTTCTTT. The chain combines TRBV29-1 with TRBJ1-1; the D gene is possibly TRBD1 (6 bases). The CDR3 has 13 residues. The germline gives CDR1 SQVTM, CDR2 ANQGSEA. V gave up 4 bases and J gave up 0 bases, with 9 bases separating them.

This chain links TRBV4-1 with TRBJ2-3, with a possible D match to TRBD1 (6 bases). Trimming pared 2 bases from V and 1 base from J, leaving 19 bases between. This CDR3 region has 18 residues. The V gene's germline CDR1 is MGHRA and CDR2 YSYEKL. CDR3 amino acids: CASSQSSPQSGGTDTQYF. The DNA for the CDR3 is TGCGCCAGCAGCCAATCCTCACCCCAATCAGGGGGCACAGATACGCAGTATTTT.

This rearrangement joins TRBV6-5 to TRBJ1-2, with D possibly matching TRBD1 (6 bases). The CDR3 spans 14 residues. Germline V lookup: CDR1 MNHEY, CDR2 SVGAGI. The V end lost 6 bases, the J end lost 4 bases, and 15 bases lay between the germline ends. The CDR3 protein is CASRAASGAYGYTF. The CDR3 DNA reads TGTGCCAGCAGAGCCGCCTCAGGGGCCTATGGCTACACCTTC.

The chain joins TRBV6-1 to TRBJ2-7; 12 positions match TRBD2. This CDR3 contains 16 residues. V gave up 1 base and J gave up 5 bases; unmatched junction bases: 6. CDR1 is MNHNS and CDR2 is SASEGT in the germline V gene. For the CDR3, the DNA is TGTGCCAGCAGTGAAGGCCTAGCGGGAGGGCGAAACGAGCAGTACTTC. This sequence encodes CASSEGLAGGRNEQYF.

The chain has TRBV7-2 and TRBJ2-1; the match to TRBD2 covers 16 bases. Trimming cost V 2 bases and J 6 bases; bases outside gene matches: 10. Per the germline V gene, CDR1 is SGHTA and CDR2 is FQGNSA. The CDR3 is made up of 19 amino acids. CDR3 in amino acids: CASSLNPGLAGGRRNEQFF. CDR3 bases: TGTGCCAGCAGCTTAAATCCGGGACTAGCGGGGGGGCGCCGCAATGAGCAGTTCTTC.